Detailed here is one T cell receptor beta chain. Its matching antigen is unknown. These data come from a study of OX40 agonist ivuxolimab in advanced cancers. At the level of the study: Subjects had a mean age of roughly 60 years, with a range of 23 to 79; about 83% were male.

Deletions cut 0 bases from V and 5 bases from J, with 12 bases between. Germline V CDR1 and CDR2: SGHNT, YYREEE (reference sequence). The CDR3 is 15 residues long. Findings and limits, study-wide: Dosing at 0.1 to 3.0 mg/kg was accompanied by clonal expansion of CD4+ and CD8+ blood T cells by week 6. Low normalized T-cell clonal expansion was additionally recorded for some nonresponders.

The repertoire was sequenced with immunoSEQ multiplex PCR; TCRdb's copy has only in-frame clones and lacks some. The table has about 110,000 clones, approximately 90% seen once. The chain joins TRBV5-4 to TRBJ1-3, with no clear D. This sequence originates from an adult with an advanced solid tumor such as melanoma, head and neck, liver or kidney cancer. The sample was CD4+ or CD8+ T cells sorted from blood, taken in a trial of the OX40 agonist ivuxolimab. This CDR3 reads CASSLGEPGRNTIYF. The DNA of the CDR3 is TGTGCCAGCAGCTTGGGGGAGCCCGGGCGAAACACCATATATTTT.